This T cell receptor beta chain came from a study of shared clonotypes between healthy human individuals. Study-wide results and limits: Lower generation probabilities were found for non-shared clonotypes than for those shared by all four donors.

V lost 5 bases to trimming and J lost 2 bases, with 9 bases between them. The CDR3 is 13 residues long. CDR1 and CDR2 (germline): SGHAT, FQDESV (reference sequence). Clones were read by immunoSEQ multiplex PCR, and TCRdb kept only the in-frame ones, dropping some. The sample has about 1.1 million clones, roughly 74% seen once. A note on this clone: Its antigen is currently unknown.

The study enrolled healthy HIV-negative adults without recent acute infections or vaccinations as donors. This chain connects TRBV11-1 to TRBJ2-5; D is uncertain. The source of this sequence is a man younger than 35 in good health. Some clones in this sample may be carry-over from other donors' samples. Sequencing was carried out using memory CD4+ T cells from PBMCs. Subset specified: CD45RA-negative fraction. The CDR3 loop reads CASSRVGQETQYF. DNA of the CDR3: TGTGCCAGCAGCAGGGTGGGGCAAGAGACCCAGTACTTC.